These T cell receptor beta chains were read from a single sample in a study of T cells in Graves' hyperthyroidism and ophthalmopathy. TCRdb re-derived calls from the multiplex PCR reads in MiXCR, one entry per CDR3 protein. This sample has 400,000 to 500,000 distinct CDR3 sequences; roughly 13% occur once, and the top ten carry about 5%. Sequencing was carried out using blood. The receptors here all came from a woman under 30 with Graves' hyperthyroidism. Both conserved end residues are part of each CDR3. A D gene is named only where the DNA matches it firmly. The size entry is marked missing in some rows and otherwise reads once, few, many or a size class.

V	size	J	D	DNA	CDR3
TRBV6-1	-	TRBJ2-4	-	TGTGCCAGCAGTGAAGTTGAAGTAGCCAAAAACATTCAGTACTTC	CASSEVEVAKNIQYF
TRBV6-1	few	TRBJ2-7	TRBD1	TGTGCCAGCAGCCCAGGGACAGGGGGCCACTACACCACCTACGAGCAGTACTTC	CASSPGTGGHYTTYEQYF
TRBV3-1	-	TRBJ2-2	-	TGTGCCAGCAGCCAGTGGTCGAGGGCCGGCGGGGAGCTGTTTTTT	CASSQWSRAGGELFF
TRBV20-1	many	TRBJ2-3	TRBD2	TGCAGTGCTAGAGATCCATCGGGAGGGCCCGCAGATACGCAGTATTTT	CSARDPSGGPADTQYF
TRBV7-2	many	TRBJ1-5	TRBD1	TGTGCCAGCAGCTCCGTGAGGGGGCTAGGCCAGCCCCAGCATTTT	CASSSVRGLGQPQHF
TRBV28	many	TRBJ1-3	TRBD1	TGTGCCAGCAGTGAACCGGGACAGGGGGCGATATCTGGAAACACCATATATTTT	CASSEPGQGAISGNTIYF
TRBV5-1	many	TRBJ1-1	-	TGCGCCAGCAGCTTTATGGGCAGCACTGAAGCTTTCTTT	CASSFMGSTEAFF
TRBV5-1	many	TRBJ1-6	-	TGCGCCAGCAGCCGCGAAAGTACTAATAATTCACCCCTCCACTTT	CASSRESTNNSPLHF
TRBV7-8	few	TRBJ2-5	TRBD2	TGTGCCAGCAGCTTAACCCGGGAGGAGGACCAAGAGACCCAGTACTTC	CASSLTREEDQETQYF
TRBV3-1	many	TRBJ1-6	-	TGTGCCAGCAGCCAAGGGTCGTTCGGCTCACCCCTCCACTTT	CASSQGSFGSPLHF
TRBV5-1	many	TRBJ2-1	-	TGCGCCAGCAGCTTGGTCGCCAGCGGGACATCAGATGAGCAGTTCTTC	CASSLVASGTSDEQFF
TRBV4-3	-	TRBJ1-4	-	TGCGCCAGCAGCCAAGACCCAGGACAGAATGAAAAACTGTTTTTT	CASSQDPGQNEKLFF
TRBV3-1	many	TRBJ2-5	TRBD2	TGTGCCAGCAGCGGACGACTGGGACTAGCGGGAGGCGAGACCCAGTACTTC	CASSGRLGLAGGETQYF
TRBV27	many	TRBJ1-2	-	TGTGCCAGCGCTGGGGTTGGGTATGGCTACACCTTC	CASAGVGYGYTF
TRBV20-1	many	TRBJ1-1	-	TGCAGTGCTAGTCGTCGGGTTCAGAACACTGAAGCTTTCTTT	CSASRRVQNTEAFF
TRBV28	many	TRBJ2-3	-	TGTGCCAGCAGTTTACCCAATGACTACACTAGCACAGATACGCAGTATTTT	CASSLPNDYTSTDTQYF
TRBV7-9	few	TRBJ2-1	-	TGTGCCAGCAGCCAGGGGCCTGGCCACAATGAGCAGTTCTTC	CASSQGPGHNEQFF
TRBV15	many	TRBJ2-1	TRBD2	TGTGCCACCAGCAGAGTGGGACTAGCGGGATTTTTCTCCTACAATGAGCAGTTCTTC	CATSRVGLAGFFSYNEQFF
TRBV7-6	many	TRBJ2-7	TRBD1	TGTGCCAGCAGCTCCGGACAGGGAAATCGCCACGAGCAGTACTTC	CASSSGQGNRHEQYF
TRBV19	-	TRBJ2-7	-	TGTGCCAGTAGTATAGGGCAGCCTCCAGGCTACGAGCAGTACTTC	CASSIGQPPGYEQYF
TRBV9	many	TRBJ2-1	TRBD2	TGTGCCAGCAGCTCGGCGGGAGATCTTGGTGAGCAGTTCTTC	CASSSAGDLGEQFF
TRBV5-1	many	TRBJ1-2	TRBD1	TGCGCCAGCAGCCAGGGGGGGGAACTCTATGGCTACACCTTC	CASSQGGELYGYTF
TRBV30	many	TRBJ2-7	TRBD2	TGTGCCTGGAGTGTTGGCAGCGGGAGCTACGAGCAGTACTTC	CAWSVGSGSYEQYF
TRBV5-1	many	TRBJ2-7	TRBD1	TGCGCCAGCAGCAGACAGGGCCAAGAGGAGCAGTACTTC	CASSRQGQEEQYF
TRBV28	-	TRBJ2-7	TRBD2	TGTGCCAGCGCGTGGGGGGCGGGAGGGCCTGGGGAGCAGTACTTC	CASAWGAGGPGEQYF
TRBV6-6	-	TRBJ2-2	-	TGTGCCAGCAGTTACTTCCAGGGGAGTGTCAACACCGGGGAGCTGTTTTTT	CASSYFQGSVNTGELFF
TRBV28	many	TRBJ2-1	TRBD2	TGTGCCGCTAGGAACGGGAGGTACAATGAGCAGTTCTTC	CAARNGRYNEQFF
TRBV12-3/TRBV12-4	many	TRBJ2-2	-	TGTGCCAGCAGGGGGACCGAGAACACCGGGGAGCTGTTTTTT	CASRGTENTGELFF
TRBV7-3	few	TRBJ1-1	-	TGTGCCAGCAGTTCTGGACAGTTTTTGCTTGAAGCTTTCTTT	CASSSGQFLLEAFF
TRBV6-2/TRBV6-3	few	TRBJ2-7	TRBD1	TGTGCCAGCAGTTACAATAGAGGACAGGGATGGAACTACGAGCAGTACTTC	CASSYNRGQGWNYEQYF
TRBV12-3/TRBV12-4	few	TRBJ1-3	TRBD1	TGTGCCAGCAGGTCCGGGACAGTCTCCGGAAACACCATATATTTT	CASRSGTVSGNTIYF
TRBV6-1	few	TRBJ2-5	TRBD2	TGTGCCAGCAGGAAAGGACTAGCGGGAGGGATTCAAGAGACCCAGTACTTC	CASRKGLAGGIQETQYF
TRBV11-2	-	TRBJ2-2	-	TGTGCCAGCAGCTGGTCGACAGAGCCATTCACCGGGGAGCTGTTTTTT	CASSWSTEPFTGELFF
TRBV19	few	TRBJ2-3	-	TGTGCCAGTAGTGGAGACACAGATACGCAGTATTTT	CASSGDTDTQYF
TRBV18	few	TRBJ1-1	TRBD1	TGTGCCAGCTCACCAGGGACAGGGCAGTCTGAAGCTTTCTTT	CASSPGTGQSEAFF
TRBV5-1	-	TRBJ1-5	-	TGCGCCAGCAGCTCAGGGGAAATAGCAAATCAGCCCCAGCATTTT	CASSSGEIANQPQHF
TRBV27	-	TRBJ2-7	-	TGTGCCAGCAGTTTAGCGGGTTTCGAGCAGTACTTC	CASSLAGFEQYF
TRBV30	few	TRBJ1-1	-	TGTGCCTGGGGGGCCCTGGGCGTGGGGAACACTGAAGCTTTCTTT	CAWGALGVGNTEAFF
TRBV24-1	-	TRBJ1-2	-	TGTGCCACCAGTGCCTTGGACTCAGCTGGCTACACCTTC	CATSALDSAGYTF
TRBV5-4	many	TRBJ2-3	TRBD2	TGTGCCAGCAGCTTGGGAGGACTAGCGGGTCCTAGCCGAGGTACAGATACGCAGTATTTT	CASSLGGLAGPSRGTDTQYF
TRBV27	few	TRBJ2-2	TRBD2	TGTGCCAGCAGTTTCTTGGCTAGCGGGAGGGCCGGGGAGCTGTTTTTT	CASSFLASGRAGELFF
TRBV28	-	TRBJ1-5	TRBD1	TGTGCCAGCAGTTTAAGGCAGGGGGCCAGGGAGCCCCAGCATTTT	CASSLRQGAREPQHF